This entry lists 22 T cell receptor beta chains sequenced from one sample in a study of blood T cells in healthy people across ages (dated by TCRdb to between 2014 and 2017). The library was produced with 5' RACE. Sequencing relied on an Illumina HiSeq 2500. A second roughly 6 to 12 cycle PCR used a sample-barcoded 5' primer and a J-beta primer mix. The public reads were reprocessed in TCRdb via fastp at Q25 and MiXCR, keeping in-frame beta chains. Each entry merges the rows of one CDR3 protein and shows their most common DNA and genes. The sample contains about 720,000 distinct CDR3 sequences, 20% to 30% of them found a single time. Jointly, the top ten make up more than 3% of the sample. This sample was also put to use in a study of T cells of mothers and their children.

The sequencing input was blood. The receptors shown here come from a boy under 18 in good health.

V usage is TRBV20-1 and J usage is TRBJ2-7; the match to TRBD2 covers 10 bases. The CDR3 runs 15 residues. Germline V gene sequence: CDR1 DFQATT, CDR2 SNEGSKA (reference sequence). The J segment lost 1 base and the V segment lost 0 bases, leaving 3 bases of the junction unmatched. The CDR3 DNA follows: TGCAGTGCTAGAGACCCTAGCGGGAGATCCTACGAGCAGTACTTC. It translates to CSARDPSGRSYEQYF.

The chain recombines TRBV4-1 with TRBJ2-1; 9 nucleotides match TRBD2. The J call is doubtful: the DNA matches TRBJ2-5 better. The CDR3 is 16 residues long. Germline CDR1 MGHRA, CDR2 YSYEKL. The CDR3 is CASSQAPSGMVETQYF. CDR3 DNA: TGCGCCAGCAGCCAAGCTCCTAGCGGGATGGTAGAGACCCAGTACTTC.

The genes are TRBV7-9 and TRBJ2-1; 13 bases agree with TRBD2. Germline loops: CDR1 SEHNR, CDR2 FQNEAQ (reference sequence). The V and J ends lost 4 bases and 5 bases, in that order; junction bases with no gene match: 5. The CDR3 totals 16 residues. CDR3 nucleotides: TGTGCCAGCAGCTCCTGGACTAGCGGGAGCCACAATGAGCAGTTCTTC. Protein sequence: CASSSWTSGSHNEQFF.

In its sample, this clonotype was seen a few times. CDR3 in amino acids: CASSLGLAGGPYRNEQFF. CDR3 DNA: TGTGCCAGCAGTTTGGGACTAGCGGGAGGGCCGTATCGCAATGAGCAGTTCTTC. V is TRBV6-2 or TRBV6-3 and J is TRBJ2-1; 16 bases match TRBD2. Looked up from germline, CDR1 is MNHEY and CDR2 is SVGEGT. The CDR3 spans 18 residues. After removal of 4 bases from V and 6 bases from J, the junction contained 9 bases not matched to a gene.

This chain connects TRBV10-3 to TRBJ1-1; a weak D match, TRBD1 (6 bases). V dropped 4 bases and J dropped 3 bases, with 21 bases sitting between them. Per germline, CDR1 ENHRY and CDR2 SYGVKD. CDR3 size: 17 residues. CDR3 residues: CAISGQTGFALDTEAFF. DNA of the CDR3: TGTGCCATCAGTGGACAGACAGGTTTTGCCTTGGACACTGAAGCTTTCTTT.

The sample holds a few counts of this clonotype. This chain links TRBV12-3 or TRBV12-4 with TRBJ2-4; 11 positions agree with TRBD2. The V gene end was trimmed by 10 bases and the J gene end by 3 bases; junction bases not matched to a gene: 8. The CDR3 is 15 residues long. CDR3 coding DNA: TGTGCCACCCTTAGCGGGAGGGGGGACAAAAACATTCAGTACTTC. It codes for CATLSGRGDKNIQYF.

The chain employs TRBV3-1 and TRBJ2-3; the D is unclear. V lost 4 bases and J lost 6, with 11 bases in between. Germline CDR1 reads LGHDT; CDR2 reads YNNKEL (reference sequence). CDR3 length equals 13 residues. The CDR3: CASSPLSMDTQYF. Here the CDR3 DNA reads TGTGCCAGCAGCCCCCTCTCAATGGATACGCAGTATTTT.

This clonotype came up once. This sequence joins TRBV7-9 and TRBJ1-2; D unresolved. V gave up 9 bases and J gave up 4 bases, with 12 bases separating them. Germline V lookup: CDR1 SEHNR, CDR2 FQNEAQ (reference sequence). The length of the CDR3 is 12 residues. The chain's CDR3 is CASDRAFYGYTF. The CDR3 nucleotides are TGTGCCAGTGATAGAGCCTTCTATGGCTACACCTTC.

This clonotype has a handful of counts. The chain carries TRBV5-1 and TRBJ2-1; the D is unclear. Germline CDR1 is SGHRS and CDR2 is YFSETQ. The V end lost 0 bases, the J end lost 0 bases, and 7 bases lay between the germline ends. CDR3 length: 15 amino acids. The CDR3 region has the DNA TGCGCCAGCAGCTTGGCGTCAAACTCCTACAATGAGCAGTTCTTC. Its translation is CASSLASNSYNEQFF.

This clonotype was found a few times. The chain combines TRBV27 with TRBJ2-7, with 11 bases that match TRBD2. V lost 6 bases, J lost 4 bases, and 5 bases stayed unmatched. Germline V gives CDR1 MNHEY, CDR2 SMNVEV (reference sequence). The length of the CDR3 is 14 residues. CDR3 bases: TGTGCCAGCAGCCGACTAGCGGGGACTTACGAGCAGTACTTC. Protein sequence: CASSRLAGTYEQYF.

The chain couples TRBV20-1 to TRBJ2-5; 9 positions agree with TRBD2. The CDR3 consists of 18 residues. Germline loops: CDR1 DFQATT, CDR2 SNEGSKA (reference sequence). Unmatched junction bases numbered 17, after V lost 1 base and J lost 5 bases. The DNA for the CDR3 is TGCAGTGCTAGAGCCCGGCTCGGGGCGGGGGGGCCGATTGAGACCCAGTACTTC. This translates into CSARARLGAGGPIETQYF.

The chain is built from TRBV6-5 and TRBJ2-1; D unclear. The germline gives CDR1 MNHEY, CDR2 SVGAGI. V dropped 0 bases and J dropped 9 bases, with 9 bases sitting between them. This CDR3 is built from 13 residues. The CDR3 region has the DNA TGTGCCAGCAGTTACTCCGACTCGGGTGAGCAGTTCTTC. Protein product: CASSYSDSGEQFF.

J is TRBJ1-5 and V is TRBV29-1; the D gene is possibly TRBD1 (5 bases). Germline lookup yields CDR1 SQVTM and CDR2 ANQGSEA. V was trimmed by 5 bases and J by 5 bases, leaving 13 bases between them. The CDR3 is 13 residues long. CDR3 amino acids: CSVSGPIDQPQHF. In nucleotides, the CDR3 is TGCAGCGTTTCGGGGCCAATCGATCAGCCCCAGCATTTT.

In regard to this clonotype: No DNA is shown, since the ends of the CDR3 on it are uncertain; the CDR3 is the one TCRdb lists. The rearrangement links TRBV20-1 to TRBJ2-5; the D call of TRBD2 is as the table states it, not checked on the DNA. Per the germline V gene, CDR1 is DFQATT and CDR2 is SNEGSKA (reference sequence). From its first to its last residue, the CDR3 has 15 amino acids. Here the CDR3 reads CSAPRSGRAGETQYF.

The table lists this clonotype with a few counts. This chain links TRBV16 with TRBJ1-2; perhaps TRBD1 as D (5 bases). The CDR3 has 16 amino acids. V lost 2 bases, J lost 4 bases, and 17 bases lay in between. Per germline, CDR1 KGHSY and CDR2 FQNENV. The CDR3 reads CASSQGPGGGTYGYTF. As DNA, the CDR3 is TGTGCCAGCAGCCAAGGTCCGGGCGGGGGAACCTATGGCTACACCTTC.

The CDR3 sequence: CASSSGGQWETQYF. The CDR3 DNA reads as TGTGCCAGCAGCTCGGGGGGACAGTGGGAAACGCAGTATTTT. The chain uses TRBV7-8 and TRBJ2-3, with D tentatively TRBD1 or TRBD2 (7 bases each). This CDR3 has 14 residues. The V and J ends lost 4 bases and 9 bases respectively, with 17 bases between them. CDR1 and CDR2 from the germline V gene are SGHVS and FQNEAQ. The full variable domain, completed using reference TRBV7-8 and TRBJ2-3, is GAGVSQSPRYKVAKRGQDVALRCDPISGHVSLFWYQQALGQGPEFLTYFQNEAQLDKSGLPSDRFFAERPEGSVSTLKIQRTQQEDSAVYLCASSSGGQWETQYFGPGTRLTVL.

The chain combines TRBV2 with TRBJ2-1; 8 bases match TRBD2. Germline-derived CDR1 and CDR2 are SNHLY and FYNNEI. The CDR3 has 16 residues. J lost 7 bases, V lost 2 bases, and 10 bases had no gene match. The CDR3 loop reads CASSELDGGAGNEQFF. The CDR3 bases are TGTGCCAGCAGTGAACTGGACGGGGGGGCCGGGAATGAGCAGTTCTTC.

This clonotype was seen a few times. The chain links TRBV20-1 to TRBJ2-1; 12 bases fit TRBD2. J gave up 8 bases and V 6 bases, and 20 bases lay outside the gene matches. Germline V gene data show CDR1 as DFQATT and CDR2 as SNEGSKA (reference sequence). CDR3 length: 18 residues. The CDR3 DNA reads as TGCAGTGCCCCCGGGTTACTAGCGGGAGGAGTTTTTGGCGATGAGCAGTTCTTC. This translates into CSAPGLLAGGVFGDEQFF.

In this sample, this clonotype turned up a few times. The chain recombines TRBV6-2 or TRBV6-3 with TRBJ2-7, with D uncertain. V was clipped by 0 bases and J by 4 bases, with 7 bases between them. The CDR3 covers 13 residues. CDR1 and CDR2 from the germline V gene are MNHEY and SVGEGT. CDR3 DNA: TGTGCCAGCAGTTACTCGAACTTTTACGAGCAGTACTTC. Amino acid sequence: CASSYSNFYEQYF.

The rearrangement uses TRBV27 and TRBJ2-7, with TRBD2 matching over 8 bases. The V segment lost 7 bases and the J segment 2 bases; nucleotides outside the gene matches: 4. CDR1 is MNHEY and CDR2 is SMNVEV in the germline V gene (reference sequence). This CDR3 spans 13 amino acids. The CDR3, as DNA: TGTGCCAGCAAAATTAGCGGGGCCTACGAGCAGTACTTC. Its protein is CASKISGAYEQYF.

The gene calls are TRBV20-1 and TRBJ1-5; weak D call: TRBD1 (5 bases). CDR1 and CDR2 from the germline V gene are DFQATT and SNEGSKA (reference sequence). The CDR3 loop spans 16 amino acids. Trimming removed 0 bases at V and 0 bases at J, with 12 bases between. CDR3 in DNA: TGCAGTGCTAGAGAATGGGGGATTCATAGCAATCAGCCCCAGCATTTT. This gives the protein CSAREWGIHSNQPQHF.

This clonotype was seen many times. The chain joins TRBV29-1 to TRBJ2-6; D is possibly TRBD1 (5 bases). The V gene's germline CDR1 is SQVTM and CDR2 ANQGSEA. Trimming cost V 4 bases and J 8 bases, with 9 bases left between them. This CDR3 region has 12 residues. The CDR3 reads CSVAKGSNVLTF. CDR3 sequence (DNA): TGCAGCGTTGCGAAGGGGTCCAACGTCCTGACTTTC.